This T cell receptor beta chain was found in a study of T cell changes during pregnancy in multiple sclerosis. Produced via immunoSEQ multiplex PCR; TCRdb's table is partial and in-frame only. In the table there are fewer than 80,000 clones, approximately 88% of which are singletons. This clone was observed a few times. This clonotype originated in a female donor in good health, enrolled as a control in a pregnancy study. This material consisted of peripheral blood, taken in the first trimester of pregnancy.

CDR3 in DNA: TGTGCCAGCAGCTTCGGTTGGAGAGAAGCTTTCTTT. Translated: CASSFGWREAFF. The chain recombines TRBV7-9 with TRBJ1-1; D is ambiguous. Trimming pared 3 bases from V and 8 bases from J, leaving 10 bases between. Germline CDR1 and CDR2: SEHNR and FQNEAQ (reference sequence). The CDR3 covers 12 residues.